This TCR beta chain originates from a study of T cells in Graves' hyperthyroidism and ophthalmopathy. Study context: Blood was drawn when the patient was first diagnosed and still untreated. General observations from the study: Most clonotypes that expanded in the thyroid above 0.001 also showed up in blood.

This clonotype was seen ten or more times. Its specificity is unknown. Investigators excluded patients with uncontrolled infection, other autoimmune disease, pregnancy or lactation. TCR beta CDR3 regions were amplified from RNA transcripts. In the first-round RT-PCR of the TCR CDR3, the HTBI primer set was used. Each CDR3 protein gets one entry after TCRdb re-called the multiplex PCR reads with MiXCR. This sample has under 350,000 distinct CDR3 sequences; around 25% occur once, and the top ten carry around 30%. The sequenced sample was blood. This TCR derives from a man in his forties with Graves' hyperthyroidism that later progressed to Graves' ophthalmopathy.

Here the CDR3 reads CASSIVRQGKSSYEQYF. The CDR3 nucleotides are TGTGCCAGTAGTATAGTGCGGCAAGGAAAGAGCTCCTACGAGCAGTACTTC. The chain links TRBV19 to TRBJ2-7; D is unresolved. V was cut by 1 base and J by 0 bases, with 16 bases left in between. The V gene's germline CDR1 is LNHDA and CDR2 SQIVND (reference sequence). The CDR3 sequence is 17 residues long.